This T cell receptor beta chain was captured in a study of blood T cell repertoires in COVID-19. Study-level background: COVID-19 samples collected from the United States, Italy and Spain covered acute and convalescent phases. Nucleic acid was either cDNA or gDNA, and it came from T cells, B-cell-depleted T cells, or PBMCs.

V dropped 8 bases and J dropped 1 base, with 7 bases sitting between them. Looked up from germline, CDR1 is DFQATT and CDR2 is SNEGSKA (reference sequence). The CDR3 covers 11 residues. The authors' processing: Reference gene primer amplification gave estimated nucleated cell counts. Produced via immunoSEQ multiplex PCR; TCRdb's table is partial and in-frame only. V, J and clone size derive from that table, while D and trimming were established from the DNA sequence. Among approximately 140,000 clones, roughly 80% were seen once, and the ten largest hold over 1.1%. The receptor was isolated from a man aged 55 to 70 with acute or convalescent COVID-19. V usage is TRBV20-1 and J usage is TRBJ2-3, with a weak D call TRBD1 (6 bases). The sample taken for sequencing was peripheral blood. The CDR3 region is CSWTGTDTQYF. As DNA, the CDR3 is TGCAGTTGGACAGGCACAGATACGCAGTATTTT.